This T cell receptor (beta chain) is drawn from a study of T-cell memory formation after mild COVID-19. Study-level background: Clusters of TCRs were largely donor specific.

cDNA libraries for TCR alpha and TCR beta, carrying sample barcodes and UMIs, came from 5'RACE with constant-segment primers. One entry per CDR3 protein results from TCRdb running MiXCR on the 5' RACE reads. The sample has about 440,000 distinct CDR3 sequences; approximately 20% are singletons. CDR3 length: 12 residues. Trimming shortened V by 4 bases and J by 3 bases, and 10 bases separated the two germline ends. Germline values: CDR1 SQVTM, CDR2 ANQGSEA. With respect to this clonotype: Its antigen is still unknown.

Study results and limitations: Whereas later expanders leaned CD4+, clones contracting day 15 to 85 showed a balanced CD4/CD8 makeup. Clonal second-wave expansions that peaked on day 37 had unconfirmed SARS-CoV-2 specificity.

Sequencing was done on a sample of PBMCs or a T cell subset sorted from them (not recorded which). This clonotype originated in an adult woman who had mild COVID-19 (a few samples of this study predate the infection). Cell type and time point are not known. The chain uses TRBV29-1 and TRBJ2-7, with D tentatively TRBD1 or TRBD2 (5 bases each). The CDR3 protein is CSVVGDNYEQYF. In DNA form, the CDR3 reads TGCAGCGTTGTGGGGGATAACTACGAGCAGTACTTC.